This T cell receptor beta chain comes out of a study of cytomegalovirus exposure and HLA in healthy donors. Germline CDR1 SEHNR, CDR2 FQNEAQ (reference sequence). CDR3 length: 15 amino acids. V lost 6 bases to trimming and J lost 6 bases; unmatched junction nucleotides: 8. The PCR made use of 60 Vbeta and 13 Jbeta primers. TCRdb keeps only in-frame clones here, not all; method: immunoSEQ multiplex PCR. The sample carries approximately 190,000 clones, around 83% recorded once. These donors counted as nominally healthy when sampled, but unrecorded immune exposures were likely. The specimen sequenced was PBMCs. This sequence was found in a man aged 35-49 years in good health and CMV-seropositive. The rearrangement links TRBV7-9 to TRBJ2-1; TRBD2 matches 10 bases. The CDR3 sequence: CASSPIAGGFNEQFF. In DNA, the CDR3 is TGTGCCAGCAGTCCCATAGCGGGAGGATTCAATGAGCAGTTCTTC.